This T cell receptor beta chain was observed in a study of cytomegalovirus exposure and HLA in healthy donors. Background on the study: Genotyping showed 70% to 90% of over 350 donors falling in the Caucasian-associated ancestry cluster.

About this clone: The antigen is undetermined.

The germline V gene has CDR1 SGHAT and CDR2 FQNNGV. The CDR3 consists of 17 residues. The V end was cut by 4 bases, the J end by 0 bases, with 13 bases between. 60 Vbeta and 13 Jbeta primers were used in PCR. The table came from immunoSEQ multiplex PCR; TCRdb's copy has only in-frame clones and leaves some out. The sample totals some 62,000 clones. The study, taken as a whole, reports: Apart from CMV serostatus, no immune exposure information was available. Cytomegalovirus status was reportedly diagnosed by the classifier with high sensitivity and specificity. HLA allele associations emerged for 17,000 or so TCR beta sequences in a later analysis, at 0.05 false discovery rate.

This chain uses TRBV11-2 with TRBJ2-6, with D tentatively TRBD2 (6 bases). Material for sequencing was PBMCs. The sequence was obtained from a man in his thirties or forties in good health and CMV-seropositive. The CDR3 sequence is CASSSSEGSSGANVLTF. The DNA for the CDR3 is TGTGCCAGCAGCTCCTCGGAGGGAAGCTCTGGGGCCAACGTCCTGACTTTC.